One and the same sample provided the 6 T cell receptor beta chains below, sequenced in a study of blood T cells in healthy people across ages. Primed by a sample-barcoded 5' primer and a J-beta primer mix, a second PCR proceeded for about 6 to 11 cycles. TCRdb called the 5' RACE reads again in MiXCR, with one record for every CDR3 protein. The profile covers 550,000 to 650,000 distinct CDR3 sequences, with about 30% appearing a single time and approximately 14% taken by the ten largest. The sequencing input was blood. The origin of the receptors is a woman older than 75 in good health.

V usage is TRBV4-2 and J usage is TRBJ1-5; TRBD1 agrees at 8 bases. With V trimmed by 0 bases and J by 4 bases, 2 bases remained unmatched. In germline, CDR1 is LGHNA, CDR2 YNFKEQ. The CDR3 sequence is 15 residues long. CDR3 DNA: TGTGCCAGCAGCCAAGATCGACAGGGGAATCAGCCCCAGCATTTT. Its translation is CASSQDRQGNQPQHF.

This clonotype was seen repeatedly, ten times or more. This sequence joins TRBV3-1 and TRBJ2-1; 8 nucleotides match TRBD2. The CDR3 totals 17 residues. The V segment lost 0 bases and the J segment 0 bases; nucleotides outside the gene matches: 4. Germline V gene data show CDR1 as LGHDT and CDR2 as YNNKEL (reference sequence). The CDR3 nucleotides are TGTGCCAGCAGCCAAGAGGGTAGCGGGGTCTCCTACAATGAGCAGTTCTTC. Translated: CASSQEGSGVSYNEQFF.

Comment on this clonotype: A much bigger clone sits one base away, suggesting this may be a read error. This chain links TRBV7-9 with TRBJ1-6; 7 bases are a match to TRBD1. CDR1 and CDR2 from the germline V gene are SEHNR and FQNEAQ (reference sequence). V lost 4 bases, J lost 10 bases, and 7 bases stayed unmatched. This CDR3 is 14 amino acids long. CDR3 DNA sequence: TGTGCCAGCAGCTGGGGACAGTCGACCTCACCCCTCCACTTT. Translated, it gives CASSWGQSTSPLHF.

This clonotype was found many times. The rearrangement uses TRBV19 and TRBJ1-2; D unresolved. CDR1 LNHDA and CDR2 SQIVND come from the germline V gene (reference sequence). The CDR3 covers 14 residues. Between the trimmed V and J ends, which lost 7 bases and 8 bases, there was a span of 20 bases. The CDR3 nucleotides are TGTGCCAGTAACACCGGTACGAAGGGTAACGGCTACACCTTC. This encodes CASNTGTKGNGYTF.

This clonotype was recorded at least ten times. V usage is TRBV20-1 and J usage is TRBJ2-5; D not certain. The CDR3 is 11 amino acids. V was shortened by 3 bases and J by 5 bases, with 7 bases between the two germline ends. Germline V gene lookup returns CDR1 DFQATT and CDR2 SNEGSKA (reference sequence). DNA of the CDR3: TGCAGTGCTAGCGTTGGGGAGACCCAGTACTTC. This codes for CSASVGETQYF.

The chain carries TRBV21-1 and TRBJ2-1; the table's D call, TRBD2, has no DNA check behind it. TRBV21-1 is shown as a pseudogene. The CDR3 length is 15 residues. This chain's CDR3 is CASSNGTSGGNEQFF. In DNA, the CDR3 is TGTGCCAGCAGCAACGGGACTAGCGGGGGGAATGAGCAGTTCTTC.